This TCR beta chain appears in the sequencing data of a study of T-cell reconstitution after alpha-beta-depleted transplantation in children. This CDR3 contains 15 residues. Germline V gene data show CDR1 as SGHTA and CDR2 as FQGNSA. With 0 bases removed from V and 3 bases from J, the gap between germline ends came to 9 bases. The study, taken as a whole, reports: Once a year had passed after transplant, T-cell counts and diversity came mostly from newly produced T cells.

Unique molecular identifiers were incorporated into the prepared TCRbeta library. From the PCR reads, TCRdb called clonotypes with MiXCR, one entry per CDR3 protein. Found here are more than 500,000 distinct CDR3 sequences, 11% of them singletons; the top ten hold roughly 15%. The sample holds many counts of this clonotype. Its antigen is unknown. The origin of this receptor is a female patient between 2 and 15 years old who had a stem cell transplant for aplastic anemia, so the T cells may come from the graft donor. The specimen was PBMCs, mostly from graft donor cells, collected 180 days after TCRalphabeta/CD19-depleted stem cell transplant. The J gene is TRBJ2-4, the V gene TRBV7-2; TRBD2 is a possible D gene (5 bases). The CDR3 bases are TGTGCCAGCAGCTTAGCCGGGAATGTCAAAAACATTCAGTACTTC. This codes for CASSLAGNVKNIQYF.